This TCR beta chain was profiled in a study of regulatory T cells in long-lasting Graves disease. Note on this clonotype: The missing conserved phenylalanine or tryptophan at the end of this CDR3 makes a read error likely.

Investigators prepared the TCR beta libraries by applying iRepertoire HTBI primers and Arm-PCR of CDR3 regions. TCRdb called the multiplex PCR reads again in MiXCR, with one record for every CDR3 protein. The sample yields approximately 350,000 distinct CDR3 sequences, approximately 25% seen once. Time point defined: persistent/refractory GD, antithyroid drugs over 5 years with positive TRAb. Generation of the TCR library employed RNA extracted from PBMCs. Guidelines of the American Thyroid Association were used to diagnose Graves' disease. The CDR3 runs 17 residues. Germline V gene data show CDR1 as SGHTA and CDR2 as FQGNSA.

This sample comprised peripheral blood mononuclear cells (PBMCs), obtained when the disease was refractory, from a patient treated with antithyroid drugs. This TCR derives from a woman between 40 and 50 years old with Graves disease. The chain joins TRBV7-2 to TRBJ2-5; 7 nucleotides align to TRBD2. The J call may not be correct, given that the DNA end is closer to TRBJ2-1. The CDR3 spells CASSSNREGLPYNEQFL. The CDR3 DNA is TGTGCCAGCAGCTCGAACCGCGAGGGACTACCGTACAATGAGCAGTTCCTC.